One sample yielded the 15 T cell receptor beta chains listed below, sequenced in a study of T cells in Graves' hyperthyroidism and ophthalmopathy. RNA transcripts yielded amplified TCR beta CDR3 regions. The primer set for the first-round RT-PCR of the TCR CDR3 was HTBI. Via MiXCR, TCRdb re-called the multiplex PCR reads, giving one row per CDR3 protein. The sample holds around 620,000 distinct CDR3 sequences, around 14% seen once. The sequencing sample was made of blood. These receptors were collected from a woman aged 18-29 years with Graves' ophthalmopathy.

The genes are TRBV20-1 and TRBJ2-7; 12 bases agree with TRBD1. The CDR3 spans 16 residues. Per germline, CDR1 DFQATT and CDR2 SNEGSKA (reference sequence). The trim removed 0 bases at V and 2 bases at J, leaving 5 bases unmatched. The CDR3 sequence is CSARDPGQGAPYEQYF. CDR3 nucleotide sequence: TGCAGTGCTAGAGATCCGGGACAGGGGGCCCCCTACGAGCAGTACTTC.

This clonotype was detected many times. The chain couples TRBV29-1 to TRBJ1-1, with D possibly being TRBD1 (5 bases). CDR1 SQVTM and CDR2 ANQGSEA come from the germline V gene. The CDR3 extends over 12 amino acids. V was pared by 8 bases and J by 10 bases, with 20 bases between. The CDR3 loop reads CSSGGENGGAFF. The CDR3 DNA sequence: TGCAGCTCTGGGGGGGAAAATGGGGGAGCTTTCTTT.

This clonotype has a count of ten or more. V and J are TRBV7-9 and TRBJ2-1; 14 bases are shared with TRBD2. Per germline, CDR1 SEHNR and CDR2 FQNEAQ (reference sequence). Trimming took 8 bases from V and 7 from J; bases not matched to a gene: 7. The CDR3 is 15 amino acids. CDR3 sequence: CASLKGTSGSNEQFF. The CDR3, as DNA: TGTGCCAGCCTAAAAGGGACTAGCGGGAGTAATGAGCAGTTCTTC.

To note about this clonotype: Being one base from a much bigger clone, this may be a read error. The V call is TRBV20-1, the J call TRBJ2-3; D is tentatively TRBD1 or TRBD2 (7 bases each). The V and J ends lost 4 bases and 4 bases respectively, with 15 bases between them. This CDR3 spans 14 amino acids. Germline CDR1 reads DFQATT; CDR2 reads SNEGSKA (reference sequence). CDR3 sequence reads: CSAIRQGGADTQYF. The DNA of the CDR3 is TGCAGTGCTATCAGGCAGGGGGGGGCAGATACGCAGTATTTT.

This clonotype has ten or more counts. The chain joins TRBV7-8 to TRBJ2-3; TRBD1 matches at 8 bases. This CDR3 is 21 amino acids long. Germline V CDR1 and CDR2: SGHVS, FQNEAQ. V gave up 4 bases and J gave up 2 bases; unmatched junction bases: 23. This CDR3 is CASSYYWGQVPVSTDTDTQYF. The DNA for the CDR3 is TGTGCCAGCAGCTATTACTGGGGACAGGTGCCAGTATCCACCGACACAGATACGCAGTATTTT.

The sample holds many counts of this clonotype. This chain links TRBV9 with TRBJ2-1; 12 bases line up with TRBD2. The V and J ends lost 0 bases and 8 bases, in that order; junction bases with no gene match: 6. CDR3 length: 16 amino acids. The germline V gene has CDR1 SGDLS and CDR2 YYNGEE. CDR3 nucleotide sequence: TGTGCCAGCAGCGTAGTACTAGCGGGAGGACGGGATGAGCAGTTCTTC. As protein: CASSVVLAGGRDEQFF.

This clonotype was observed many times. The V and J genes are TRBV5-1 and TRBJ2-7; TRBD1 is a possible D gene (8 bases). This CDR3 is built from 14 residues. The germline gives CDR1 SGHRS, CDR2 YFSETQ. V was clipped by 4 bases and J by 5 bases, with 16 bases between them. This CDR3 reads CASSDRGGVNEQYF. CDR3 in DNA: TGCGCCAGCAGCGACAGGGGAGGGGTTAACGAGCAGTACTTC. Full variable domain (remainder filled in from reference TRBV5-1 and TRBJ2-7): KAGVTQTPRYLIKTRGQQVTLSCSPISGHRSVSWYQQTPGQGLQFLFEYFSETQRNKGNFPGRFSGRQFSNSRSEMNVSTLELGDSALYLCASSDRGGVNEQYFGPGTRLTVT.

This sequence joins TRBV4-1 and TRBJ1-6, with 9 bases identical to TRBD1. V gave up 4 bases and J gave up 8 bases; unmatched junction bases: 9. Germline CDR1 reads MGHRA; CDR2 reads YSYEKL. The CDR3 has 16 residues. CDR3 loop: CASSPELGQGDSPLHF. The CDR3 nucleotides are TGCGCCAGCAGCCCTGAGTTGGGACAGGGAGATTCACCCCTCCACTTT.

Ten or more counts support this clonotype. The rearrangement links TRBV28 to TRBJ1-1; tentative D call: TRBD1 (6 bases). Germline V lookup: CDR1 MDHEN, CDR2 SYDVKM. V was clipped by 2 bases and J by 3 bases, with 13 bases between them. This CDR3 has 15 residues. The CDR3 DNA sequence: TGTGCCAGCAGTTTAGGGGGGGCGCGGGACACTGAAGCTTTCTTT. Translation gives CASSLGGARDTEAFF.

This clonotype was recorded at least ten times. The chain combines TRBV20-1 with TRBJ1-1; no clear D. Trimming removed 8 bases from V and 4 bases from J, with 11 bases in between. CDR3 length: 11 amino acids. CDR1 and CDR2 (germline): DFQATT, SNEGSKA (reference sequence). The DNA of the CDR3 is TGCAGTCCTTGGGTGGTCACTGAAGCTTTCTTT. Its protein product is CSPWVVTEAFF.

Many counts were recorded for this clonotype. The J gene is TRBJ1-4, the V gene TRBV18; D remains unclear. V was clipped by 0 bases and J by 8 bases, with 7 bases between them. The CDR3 runs to 13 residues. Looked up from germline, CDR1 is KGHSH and CDR2 is LQKENI. The CDR3 nucleotides are TGTGCCAGCTCACCACCGAGTGTGGAAAAACTGTTTTTT. Translation gives CASSPPSVEKLFF.

This clonotype was recorded many times. The rearrangement joins TRBV20-1 to TRBJ1-1, with a possible D match to TRBD1 (5 bases). Germline V lookup: CDR1 DFQATT, CDR2 SNEGSKA (reference sequence). The CDR3 length is 15 residues. With 0 bases removed from V and 7 bases from J, the gap between germline ends came to 18 bases. CDR3 sequence: CSARDRYQGTVEAFF. CDR3 DNA sequence: TGCAGTGCTAGAGATCGTTATCAGGGAACGGTTGAAGCTTTCTTT.

V usage is TRBV5-4 and J usage is TRBJ2-7; TRBD1 agrees at 7 bases. The V and J ends lost 5 bases and 5 bases, in that order; junction bases with no gene match: 7. Germline assignment: CDR1 SGHNT and CDR2 YYREEE (reference sequence). The CDR3 loop spans 13 amino acids. The CDR3 DNA is TGTGCCAGCAGTACGGGACAGTCGGACGAGCAGTACTTC. Translation: CASSTGQSDEQYF.

The chain has TRBV5-1 and TRBJ1-2, with D possibly being TRBD1 (5 bases). V lost 0 bases to trimming and J lost 5 bases, with 11 bases between them. Looked up from germline, CDR1 is SGHRS and CDR2 is YFSETQ. CDR3 size: 14 residues. The CDR3 loop reads CASSLDPEGYGYTF. Here the CDR3 DNA reads TGCGCCAGCAGCTTGGACCCGGAGGGGTATGGCTACACCTTC.

This clonotype was seen many times. The chain employs TRBV20-1 and TRBJ2-1; 7 bases are shared with TRBD2. The germline gives CDR1 DFQATT, CDR2 SNEGSKA (reference sequence). The CDR3 is 14 amino acids. J lost 8 bases, V lost 6 bases, and 13 bases had no gene match. The CDR3 reads CSARTGLGLDEQFF. CDR3 DNA: TGCAGTGCCCGCACCGGACTAGGGTTAGATGAGCAGTTCTTC.